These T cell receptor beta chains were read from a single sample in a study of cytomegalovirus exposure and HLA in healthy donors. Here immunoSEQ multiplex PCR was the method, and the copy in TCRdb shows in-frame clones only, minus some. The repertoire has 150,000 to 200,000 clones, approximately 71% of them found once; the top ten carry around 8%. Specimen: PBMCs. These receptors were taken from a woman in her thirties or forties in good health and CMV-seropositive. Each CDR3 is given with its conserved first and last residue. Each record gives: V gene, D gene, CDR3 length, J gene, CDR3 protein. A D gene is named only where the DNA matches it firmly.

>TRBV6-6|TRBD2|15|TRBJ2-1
CASSGLAGGWDEQFF
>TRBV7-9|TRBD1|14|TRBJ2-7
CASSVTGPSYEQYF
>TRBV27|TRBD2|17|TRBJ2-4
CASSLRGIAGGKNIQYF
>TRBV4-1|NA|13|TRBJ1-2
CASSQGQSYGYTF
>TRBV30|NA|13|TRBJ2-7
CAWRVIGGYEQYF
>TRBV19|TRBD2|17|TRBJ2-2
CASSKRLSGRVAGELFF
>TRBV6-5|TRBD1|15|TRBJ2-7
CASSYNGQGRYEQYF
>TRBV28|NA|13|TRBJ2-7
CASRSGLGYEQYF
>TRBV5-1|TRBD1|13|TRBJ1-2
CASSLQGADGYTF
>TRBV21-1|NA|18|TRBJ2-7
CASPQNSPFGTGRYEQYF
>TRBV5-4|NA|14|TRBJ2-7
CASSTSGTSYEQYF
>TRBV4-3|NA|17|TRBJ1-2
CASSQDFRGARGYGYTF
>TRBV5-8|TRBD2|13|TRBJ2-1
CASSLAGGHEQFF
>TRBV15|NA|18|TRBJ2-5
CATSRGYTGGGGLKTQYF
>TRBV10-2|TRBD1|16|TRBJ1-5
CASSVGKGALDQPQHF